The present T cell receptor beta chain was sequenced within a study of naive and memory T cell subsets. An oligonucleotide containing a UMI was ligated to the 3' end of TCR cDNA. Whole-blood samples were roughly 2.3 ml of peripheral blood from healthy adult volunteers. Ligated cDNA underwent four rounds of PCR with nested alpha and beta constant region primers and SP2. TCRdb reprocessed the 5' RACE reads with MiXCR, giving one entry per CDR3 protein. The data show 48,000 or so distinct CDR3 sequences, over 3.5% seen once. This clonotype was counted at least ten times. The source of this sequence is a female donor in good health.

The DNA for the CDR3 is TGCAGTGCAAACAGGGGGCAGGCGACTGAAGCTTTCTTT. Its protein product is CSANRGQATEAFF. The chain couples TRBV20-1 to TRBJ1-1; TRBD1 aligns across 9 bases. The CDR3 extends over 13 amino acids. The V gene's germline CDR1 is DFQATT and CDR2 SNEGSKA (reference sequence). After removal of 6 bases from V and 5 bases from J, the junction contained 7 bases not matched to a gene.